A single sample gave rise to the 31 T cell receptor beta chains below, sequenced in a study of PD-1 blockade in classical Hodgkin lymphoma. Every single patient, without exception, relapsed after autologous stem cell transplantation, and brentuximab vedotin exposure varied. Generated by immunoSEQ multiplex PCR, the TCRdb table keeps only in-frame clones and is missing some. In the table there are 120,000 to 150,000 clones, around 73% of which are singletons. The source material was peripheral blood mononuclear cells (PBMCs), sampled before the second cycle of nivolumab. These receptors all stem from a human donor with classical Hodgkin lymphoma.

The V call is TRBV5-6, the J call TRBJ2-7; D remains ambiguous. In germline, CDR1 is SGHDT, CDR2 YYEEEE. V dropped 0 bases and J dropped 0 bases, with 16 bases sitting between them. This CDR3 is built from 17 residues. The CDR3 region has the DNA TGTGCCAGCAGCTTGGAACTTCCGGAATACTTCTCCTACGAGCAGTACTTC. It specifies CASSLELPEYFSYEQYF.

The chain couples TRBV6-1 to TRBJ2-1, with TRBD1 identical over 10 bases. The V segment lost 3 bases and the J segment 9 bases; nucleotides outside the gene matches: 5. This CDR3 region has 14 residues. CDR1 is MNHNS and CDR2 is SASEGT in the germline V gene. The CDR3 bases are TGTGCCAGCAGTGATATGACAGGGGGCGGTGAGCAGTTCTTC. This encodes CASSDMTGGGEQFF.

V usage is TRBV11-1 and J usage is TRBJ2-1, with TRBD1 matching 10 bases. V gave up 4 bases and J gave up 6 bases; unmatched junction bases: 9. Germline V gene lookup returns CDR1 SGHAT and CDR2 FQDESV (reference sequence). CDR3 length: 16 residues. DNA for the CDR3: TGTGCCAGCAGCTACGGGGGACAGGGGAGATTCAATGAGCAGTTCTTC. It yields the protein CASSYGGQGRFNEQFF. Variable domain in full (rest from reference TRBV11-1 and TRBJ2-1): EAEVAQSPRYKITEKSQAVAFWCDPISGHATLYWYRQILGQGPELLVQFQDESVVDDSQLPKDRFSAERLKGVDSTLKIQPAELGDSAMYLCASSYGGQGRFNEQFFGPGTRLTVL.

The rearrangement links TRBV9 to TRBJ2-7, with D possibly being TRBD2 (5 bases). The germline CDR1 and CDR2 sequences are SGDLS and YYNGEE. The CDR3 extends over 15 amino acids. V was pared by 0 bases and J by 3 bases, with 13 bases between. The CDR3 DNA follows: TGTGCCAGCAGCGTAGGAGCCACTAGAGACTACGAGCAGTACTTC. Protein product: CASSVGATRDYEQYF.

The V gene is TRBV12-5, the J gene TRBJ2-5; TRBD1 might be the D (5 bases). This CDR3 is built from 13 residues. The V gene lost 7 bases and the J gene lost 4 bases, with 13 bases spanning the gap. Germline V gives CDR1 LGHNT, CDR2 FRNRAP. The chain's CDR3 is CASAGPLRETQYF. The CDR3 DNA follows: TGTGCTAGTGCAGGGCCCCTACGAGAGACCCAGTACTTC. The whole variable domain, remainder taken from reference TRBV12-5 and TRBJ2-5, is DARVTQTPRHKVTEMGQEVTMRCQPILGHNTVFWYRQTMMQGLELLAYFRNRAPLDDSGMPKDRFSAEMPDATLATLKIQPSEPRDSAVYFCASAGPLRETQYFGPGTRLLVL.

V and J are TRBV6-6 and TRBJ2-2; no clear D. The germline V and J ends were trimmed by 5 bases and 6 bases, with 7 bases remaining between them. The CDR3 has 12 residues. The V gene's germline CDR1 is MNHNY and CDR2 SVGAGI (reference sequence). The CDR3 bases are TGTGCCAGCAGTACGCCAGCCGGGGAGCTGTTTTTT. This translates into CASSTPAGELFF.

This chain's CDR3 is CASSLWRVERGTHGYTF. CDR3 DNA sequence: TGTGCCAGCAGTTTATGGCGGGTTGAGAGGGGGACGCATGGCTACACCTTC. The rearrangement links TRBV28 to TRBJ1-2; the D gene is possibly TRBD1 (6 bases). CDR1 MDHEN and CDR2 SYDVKM come from the germline V gene. CDR3 size: 17 residues. Trimming stripped 0 bases from V and 6 bases from J, with 20 bases between.

The gene calls are TRBV2 and TRBJ2-1; no definite D call. Germline V lookup: CDR1 SNHLY, CDR2 FYNNEI. This CDR3 contains 15 residues. V was shortened by 10 bases and J by 7 bases, with 23 bases between the two germline ends. The CDR3 DNA reads TGTGCCATTAACTTGGGTCTCGGATTTGGGAATGAGCAGTTCTTC. Amino acid sequence: CAINLGLGFGNEQFF.

The chain links TRBV9 to TRBJ2-7; no clear D. This CDR3 is 13 amino acids long. With 0 bases removed from V and 3 bases from J, the gap between germline ends came to 7 bases. The V gene's germline CDR1 is SGDLS and CDR2 YYNGEE. CDR3 region: CASSVGLSYEQYF. CDR3 nucleotide sequence: TGTGCCAGCAGCGTAGGGCTGAGCTACGAGCAGTACTTC.

The chain recombines TRBV18 with TRBJ2-3; 12 nucleotides agree with TRBD2. Looked up from germline, CDR1 is KGHSH and CDR2 is LQKENI. CDR3 length equals 15 residues. The trim removed 4 bases at V and 5 bases at J, leaving 4 bases unmatched. The CDR3 spells CASSRTSGGLDTQYF. CDR3 bases: TGTGCCAGCTCACGCACTAGCGGGGGGTTAGATACGCAGTATTTT. Full variable domain (outside the CDR3, taken from reference TRBV18 and TRBJ2-3): NAGVMQNPRHLVRRRGQEARLRCSPMKGHSHVYWYRQLPEEGLKFMVYLQKENIIDESGMPKERFSAEFPKEGPSILRIQQVVRGDSAAYFCASSRTSGGLDTQYFGPGTRLTVL.

This sequence joins TRBV6-1 and TRBJ1-1, with D unresolved. The CDR3 is 13 residues long. Trimming stripped 10 bases from V and 2 bases from J, with 14 bases between. CDR1 is MNHNS, CDR2 SASEGT, per germline. The CDR3 DNA follows: TGTGCCACCGTCCCTAGAGAAAACACTGAAGCTTTCTTT. It codes for CATVPRENTEAFF.

The chain carries TRBV29-1 and TRBJ2-7; D is tentatively TRBD1 or TRBD2 (5 bases each). Germline loops: CDR1 SQVTM, CDR2 ANQGSEA. The length of the CDR3 is 12 residues. V gave up 4 bases and J gave up 3 bases, with 10 bases separating them. The CDR3 bases are TGCAGCGTTGTCGGGGCGGACTACGAGCAGTACTTC. As protein: CSVVGADYEQYF.

About this clone: Relative to the germline gene, one junction end is altered; a read error may explain this. CDR3 nucleotide sequence: TGTGCCAGCAGTTTAACCGGGACAGGGATCTCCTACGAGCAGTACTTC. It is translated as CASSLTGTGISYEQYF. V usage is TRBV4-1 and J usage is TRBJ2-5, with TRBD1 identical over 9 bases. The J call is uncertain, as TRBJ2-7 better fits the DNA end. Germline V gene lookup returns CDR1 MGHRA and CDR2 YSYEKL. The CDR3 is 16 amino acids.

The CDR3 bases are TGTGCCAGCAGTTCGGAGGCTAGGGGCTATGGCTACACCTTC. This translates into CASSSEARGYGYTF. The rearrangement uses TRBV7-9 and TRBJ1-2, with D possibly TRBD1 on 5 matching bases. The CDR3 covers 14 residues. Deletions cut 6 bases from V and 4 bases from J, with 15 bases between. Looked up from germline, CDR1 is SEHNR and CDR2 is FQNEAQ (reference sequence).

The chain carries TRBV6-4 and TRBJ2-2, with D unresolved. Looked up from germline, CDR1 is MRHNA and CDR2 is SNTAGT. Trimming left V 4 bases short and J 0 bases short, with 6 bases between. There are 14 residues in the CDR3. For the CDR3, the DNA is TGTGCCAGCAGTGTTGAGACGAACACCGGGGAGCTGTTTTTT. Its translation is CASSVETNTGELFF.

Note on this clone: This sample includes further DNA sequences coding for the same CDR3. The CDR3 loop reads CASRVSGANVLTF. The CDR3 DNA reads TGTGCCAGTCGGGTCTCTGGGGCCAACGTCCTGACTTTC. This chain joins TRBV19 and TRBJ2-6; D call uncertain. Trimming removed 8 bases from V and 0 bases from J, with 5 bases in between. Germline-derived CDR1 and CDR2 are LNHDA and SQIVND (reference sequence). The CDR3 has 13 residues.

This chain links TRBV11-1 with TRBJ1-6, with no clear D. The V gene's germline CDR1 is SGHAT and CDR2 FQDESV (reference sequence). The CDR3 runs 18 residues. The V and J ends lost 6 bases and 7 bases respectively, with 25 bases between them. CDR3 residues: CASRNPKAGDFGNSPLHF. The CDR3 DNA reads TGTGCCAGCAGGAACCCCAAGGCGGGTGATTTTGGGAATTCACCCCTCCACTTT.

The chain joins TRBV5-1 to TRBJ2-2; D tentatively fits TRBD1 or TRBD2 (5 bases each). The CDR3 has 15 amino acids. Germline CDR1 and CDR2: SGHRS and YFSETQ. The ends were cut back, 2 bases at V and 2 bases at J, with 10 bases in the middle. The CDR3 region has the DNA TGCGCCAGCAGCTTCCGGGACCATAACACCGGGGAGCTGTTTTTT. Protein product: CASSFRDHNTGELFF.

This chain links TRBV15 with TRBJ1-1; TRBD1 matches 7 bases. Germline trimming cut 5 bases from V and 4 bases from J; bases unmatched to any gene: 4. CDR1 is LNHNV and CDR2 is YYDKDF in the germline V gene (reference sequence). The CDR3 sequence is 13 residues long. The CDR3 nucleotides read TGTGCCACCAGCTCCCGGACAGGCACTGAAGCTTTCTTT. Translated: CATSSRTGTEAFF. Supplemented by reference TRBV15 and TRBJ1-1, the full variable domain reads DAMVIQNPRYQVTQFGKPVTLSCSQTLNHNVMYWYQQKSSQAPKLLFHYYDKDFNNEADTPDNFQSRRPNTSFCFLDIRSPGLGDTAMYLCATSSRTGTEAFFGQGTRLTVV.

The chain joins TRBV10-3 to TRBJ2-3; unclear D gene. Trimming pared 8 bases from V and 4 bases from J, leaving 7 bases between. The germline CDR1 and CDR2 sequences are ENHRY and SYGVKD. The CDR3 has 11 amino acids. The DNA of the CDR3 is TGTGCCATCGGATCGGCAGATACGCAGTATTTT. This encodes CAIGSADTQYF.

A few counts support this clone. The chain combines TRBV10-3 with TRBJ1-1; 10 bases agree with TRBD1. Germline values: CDR1 ENHRY, CDR2 SYGVKD. The CDR3 consists of 14 residues. Unmatched junction bases numbered 3, after V lost 3 bases and J lost 5 bases. CDR3 DNA sequence: TGTGCCATCAGTGATCCGGACAGGGGGACTGAAGCTTTCTTT. Translation: CAISDPDRGTEAFF.

This chain connects TRBV29-1 to TRBJ2-1; D unresolved. V was trimmed by 6 bases and J by 7 bases, leaving 13 bases between them. Looked up from germline, CDR1 is SQVTM and CDR2 is ANQGSEA. This CDR3 contains 12 residues. The CDR3 loop is CSVPQGGNEQFF. The CDR3 coding sequence is TGCAGCGTCCCCCAAGGTGGGAATGAGCAGTTCTTC.

This rearrangement joins TRBV5-4 to TRBJ2-1, with 7 bases fitting TRBD2. The CDR3 totals 16 residues. V shed 0 bases and J 5 bases; nucleotides not matched to a gene: 8. Germline CDR1 SGHNT, CDR2 YYREEE (reference sequence). The CDR3 coding sequence is TGTGCCAGCAGCTTGGGTCCGGCGGGAGACCACAATGAGCAGTTCTTC. Its translation is CASSLGPAGDHNEQFF. Drawing the rest from reference TRBV5-4 and TRBJ2-1, the complete variable domain is ETGVTQSPTHLIKTRGQQVTLRCSSQSGHNTVSWYQQALGQGPQFIFQYYREEENGRGNFPPRFSGLQFPNYSSELNVNALELDDSALYLCASSLGPAGDHNEQFFGPGTRLTVL.

The chain has TRBV10-3 and TRBJ2-1, with 8 bases matching TRBD1. This CDR3 region has 15 residues. Trimming at V came to 4 bases and at J to 5 bases, leaving 7 bases not matched to a gene. Germline lookup yields CDR1 ENHRY and CDR2 SYGVKD. This chain's CDR3 is CAISVRDRGHNEQFF. In nucleotides, the CDR3 is TGTGCCATCAGTGTCCGTGACAGGGGCCACAATGAGCAGTTCTTC.

The CDR3 nucleotides are TGTGCCAGCAGTGTGGGCACTGAAGCTTTCTTT. As protein: CASSVGTEAFF. The chain recombines TRBV6-6 with TRBJ1-1; D not certain. V was pared by 5 bases and J by 4 bases, with 5 bases between. Germline CDR1 MNHNY, CDR2 SVGAGI (reference sequence). The CDR3 runs 11 residues.

The chain couples TRBV6-1 to TRBJ2-3; TRBD2 matches 9 bases. Trimming cost V 4 bases and J 2 bases; bases outside gene matches: 1. This CDR3 spans 14 amino acids. Germline CDR1 and CDR2: MNHNS and SASEGT. The CDR3 bases are TGTGCCAGCAGTGTAGCGGGAGACACAGATACGCAGTATTTT. This translates into CASSVAGDTDTQYF.

The V call is TRBV11-2, the J call TRBJ1-4, with 7 bases identical to TRBD1. Trimming at V came to 2 bases and at J to 8 bases, leaving 8 bases not matched to a gene. This CDR3 has 15 amino acids. Germline V gene lookup returns CDR1 SGHAT and CDR2 FQNNGV. The CDR3 protein is CASSLWGQGGEKLFF. The DNA of the CDR3 is TGTGCCAGCAGCTTATGGGGGCAGGGGGGAGAAAAACTGTTTTTT.

The rearrangement links TRBV29-1 to TRBJ2-3, with D hard to call. Germline V gene data show CDR1 as SQVTM and CDR2 as ANQGSEA. The CDR3 loop spans 14 amino acids. Deletions cut 0 bases from V and 3 bases from J, with 10 bases between. CDR3 in DNA: TGCAGCGTTGAAGACAGGCGAGGAACAGATACGCAGTATTTT. Protein product: CSVEDRRGTDTQYF.

In its sample, this clone was seen once. This CDR3 reads CASVSIEQFF. The CDR3 DNA reads TGTGCCAGCGTTAGTATCGAGCAGTTCTTC. The chain recombines TRBV7-9 with TRBJ2-1; D is ambiguous. CDR3 length: 10 residues. Germline V CDR1 and CDR2: SEHNR, FQNEAQ (reference sequence). With 8 bases removed from V and 10 bases from J, the gap between germline ends came to 9 bases.

This chain links TRBV28 with TRBJ2-7; 11 nucleotides align to TRBD1. The CDR3 is made up of 16 amino acids. The V gene's germline CDR1 is MDHEN and CDR2 SYDVKM. After removal of 6 bases from V and 3 bases from J, the junction contained 10 bases not matched to a gene. The CDR3 loop is CASSLPGTGGVYEQYF. CDR3 DNA: TGTGCCAGCAGCCTACCCGGGACAGGGGGAGTCTACGAGCAGTACTTC. The full variable domain, rest sourced from reference TRBV28 and TRBJ2-7, is DVKVTQSSRYLVKRTGEKVFLECVQDMDHENMFWYRQDPGLGLRLIYFSYDVKMKEKGDIPEGYSVSREKKERFSLILESASTNQTSMYLCASSLPGTGGVYEQYFGPGTRLTVT.

Only one count was recorded for this clone. This chain links TRBV21-1 with TRBJ2-7; TRBD1 was called by the table and not checked on the DNA. TRBV21-1 is listed as a pseudogene. The CDR3 is made up of 15 amino acids. The DNA of the CDR3 is TGTGCCAGCATTAAAAGCGAGGGGGATACGGACGAGCAGTACTTC. Its protein is CASIKSEGDTDEQYF.